These 28 T cell receptor beta chains came from one sample sequenced in a study of cytomegalovirus exposure and HLA in healthy donors. Both 60 Vbeta primers and 13 Jbeta primers went into the PCR. Clones were sequenced by immunoSEQ multiplex PCR, and TCRdb holds only the in-frame ones, with some missing. The table includes 75,000 to 100,000 clones, around three quarters detected once. Sample: PBMCs. These receptors originate from a man aged 60 to 75 in good health and CMV-seronegative.

A note on this clone: The sample contains more than one DNA sequence encoding this CDR3. The chain employs TRBV5-1 and TRBJ1-4; D call uncertain. V was pared by 5 bases and J by 0 bases, with 11 bases between. The CDR3 is 15 residues long. CDR1 is SGHRS, CDR2 YFSETQ, per germline. The CDR3 is CASSLGGATNEKLFF. The CDR3 nucleotides read TGCGCCAGCAGTCTTGGAGGAGCAACTAATGAAAAACTGTTTTTT.

This chain connects TRBV7-2 to TRBJ2-7, with D unclear. V was clipped by 4 bases and J by 4 bases, with 11 bases between them. The CDR3 totals 13 residues. The germline V gene has CDR1 SGHTA and CDR2 FQGNSA. For the CDR3, the DNA is TGTGCCAGCAGCTCCGGCCGAGGTTACGAGCAGTACTTC. Residues: CASSSGRGYEQYF.

This chain connects TRBV5-4 to TRBJ1-4, with 8 bases identical to TRBD1. The CDR3 has 16 residues. The germline gives CDR1 SGHNT, CDR2 YYREEE (reference sequence). J gave up 6 bases and V 3 bases, and 10 bases lay outside the gene matches. The CDR3 region is CASSSLARTGYEKLFF. CDR3 DNA: TGTGCCAGCAGCTCTCTTGCCCGGACAGGGTATGAAAAACTGTTTTTT.

This chain connects TRBV15 to TRBJ2-5; tentatively, D is TRBD1 (5 bases). Trimming shortened V by 3 bases and J by 1 base, and 12 bases separated the two germline ends. This CDR3 comprises 15 residues. Germline-derived CDR1 and CDR2 are LNHNV and YYDKDF (reference sequence). This CDR3 reads CATSSGRAPQETQYF. In DNA form, the CDR3 reads TGTGCCACCAGCAGTGGCAGGGCCCCCCAAGAGACCCAGTACTTC. Drawing the rest from reference TRBV15 and TRBJ2-5, the complete variable domain is DAMVIQNPRYQVTQFGKPVTLSCSQTLNHNVMYWYQQKSSQAPKLLFHYYDKDFNNEADTPDNFQSRRPNTSFCFLDIRSPGLGDTAMYLCATSSGRAPQETQYFGPGTRLLVL.

This clone was observed once. The J gene is TRBJ2-7, the V gene TRBV6-5; 7 positions agree with TRBD1. Trimming removed 2 bases from V and 6 bases from J; junction bases left unmatched: 4. The CDR3 contains 13 residues. Germline V lookup: CDR1 MNHEY, CDR2 SVGAGI. CDR3 bases: TGTGCCAGCAGTTACCAGACAGGGCTCGAGCAGTACTTC. Its translation is CASSYQTGLEQYF.

The chain joins TRBV20-1 to TRBJ1-2; perhaps TRBD1 as D (6 bases). Germline assignment: CDR1 DFQATT and CDR2 SNEGSKA (reference sequence). The CDR3 consists of 11 residues. The V gene lost 0 bases and the J gene lost 12 bases, with 11 bases spanning the gap. The DNA for the CDR3 is TGCAGTGCTAGAGAGGGGGCTCGGGACACCTTC. Translated: CSAREGARDTF.

The genes are TRBV28 and TRBJ1-5; maybe TRBD1 (5 bases). Trimming took 8 bases from V and 4 from J, leaving 18 bases between them. The CDR3 is made up of 15 amino acids. The germline V gene encodes CDR1 MDHEN and CDR2 SYDVKM. The CDR3 reads CASGIGSQVNQPQHF. The CDR3 DNA reads as TGTGCCAGCGGTATTGGGTCACAGGTGAATCAGCCCCAGCATTTT.

V usage is TRBV7-2 and J usage is TRBJ2-5; possibly TRBD2 for D (7 bases). CDR3 length: 14 amino acids. Trimming removed 1 base at V and 5 bases at J, with 11 bases between. Per the germline V gene, CDR1 is SGHTA and CDR2 is FQGNSA. This CDR3 reads CASSLVGGGETQYF. CDR3 DNA sequence: TGTGCCAGCAGCTTAGTAGGCGGGGGCGAGACCCAGTACTTC.

The chain combines TRBV5-4 with TRBJ2-7; D is perhaps TRBD1 (6 bases). The CDR3 sequence is 14 residues long. V gave up 0 bases and J gave up 5 bases, with 12 bases separating them. The V gene's germline CDR1 is SGHNT and CDR2 YYREEE (reference sequence). Here the CDR3 reads CASSLDRALHEQYF. The CDR3 DNA reads as TGTGCCAGCAGCTTGGACAGGGCGCTGCACGAGCAGTACTTC.

This clone came up once. The chain carries TRBV7-2 and TRBJ2-1; 8 bases are a match to TRBD2. Germline CDR1 SGHTA, CDR2 FQGNSA. This CDR3 region has 14 residues. V trimming: 0 bases; J trimming: 9 bases; junction bases outside the gene matches: 4. CDR3 residues: CASSLAAGEREQFF. The CDR3 DNA sequence: TGTGCCAGCAGCTTAGCAGCGGGAGAACGTGAGCAGTTCTTC.

The CDR3 DNA reads TGTGCCAGCAGCGTAGCTCCAGCGGGGGCCACAGATACGCAGTATTTT. Protein product: CASSVAPAGATDTQYF. The rearrangement uses TRBV9 and TRBJ2-3, with 8 positions matching TRBD2. This CDR3 has 16 amino acids. Losses at the gene ends were 0 bases for V and 2 bases for J; bases not matched to a gene: 5. In germline, CDR1 is SGDLS, CDR2 YYNGEE.

In DNA, the CDR3 is TGCAGCGCCTTAGCGGGGAACACAGATACGCAGTATTTT. Protein product: CSALAGNTDTQYF. The genes are TRBV29-1 and TRBJ2-3; the match to TRBD2 covers 8 bases. The V and J ends lost 7 bases and 2 bases, in that order; junction bases with no gene match: 5. The CDR3 is 13 amino acids. CDR1 SQVTM and CDR2 ANQGSEA come from the germline V gene.

This chain links TRBV29-1 with TRBJ1-1; possibly TRBD1 for D (6 bases). In germline, CDR1 is SQVTM, CDR2 ANQGSEA. The CDR3 length is 13 residues. V was clipped by 4 bases and J by 1 base, with 10 bases between them. CDR3 sequence (DNA): TGCAGCGTTGCGGAAGGGGGGAACACTGAAGCTTTCTTT. Protein: CSVAEGGNTEAFF.

CDR3 loop: CAISDYLRSSSGGSEQYF. The DNA for the CDR3 is TGTGCCATCAGTGATTATCTTAGAAGTTCTAGCGGGGGAAGCGAGCAGTACTTC. V is TRBV10-3 and J is TRBJ2-7; the match to TRBD2 covers 10 bases. The germline V gene has CDR1 ENHRY and CDR2 SYGVKD. CDR3 length: 18 residues. V shed 3 bases, J shed 6 bases, and the junction held 17 bases outside the gene matches.

This clone was counted a few times. The chain has TRBV10-3 and TRBJ2-7; maybe TRBD2 (5 bases). The length of the CDR3 is 13 residues. The germline V gene has CDR1 ENHRY and CDR2 SYGVKD. Trimming shortened V by 3 bases and J by 4 bases, and 10 bases separated the two germline ends. This CDR3 is CAISERGIYEQYF. CDR3 bases: TGTGCCATCAGTGAAAGAGGGATTTACGAGCAGTACTTC.

The chain recombines TRBV10-1 with TRBJ2-3; TRBD2 is a possible D gene (6 bases). V dropped 3 bases and J dropped 6 bases, with 13 bases sitting between them. The CDR3 runs to 14 residues. Germline V gene lookup returns CDR1 WNHNN and CDR2 SYGVQD (reference sequence). CDR3 nucleotide sequence: TGCGCCAGCAGTGAACTCTTCCGGGAGGATACGCAGTATTTT. It codes for CASSELFREDTQYF.

This sequence joins TRBV29-1 and TRBJ1-1, with TRBD1 matching 9 bases. The CDR3 spans 13 residues. Germline trimming cut 7 bases from V and 5 bases from J; bases unmatched to any gene: 8. Per germline, CDR1 SQVTM and CDR2 ANQGSEA. The CDR3 is CSAGQGIGTEAFF. CDR3 DNA sequence: TGCAGCGCGGGACAGGGAATAGGGACTGAAGCTTTCTTT.

J is TRBJ2-3 and V is TRBV5-4; 11 nucleotides match TRBD2. The CDR3 has 16 amino acids. Germline loops: CDR1 SGHNT, CDR2 YYREEE (reference sequence). V gave up 6 bases and J gave up 2 bases; unmatched junction bases: 8. The CDR3 is CASTRRLAGNTDTQYF. For the CDR3, the DNA is TGTGCCAGCACTCGAAGACTAGCGGGGAACACAGATACGCAGTATTTT.

The gene calls are TRBV6-5 and TRBJ1-1; TRBD1 agrees at 9 bases. V shed 6 bases and J 4 bases; nucleotides not matched to a gene: 6. The germline CDR1 and CDR2 sequences are MNHEY and SVGAGI. The CDR3 loop spans 14 amino acids. The chain's CDR3 is CASSPGQGSTEAFF. The CDR3 DNA is TGTGCCAGCAGCCCGGGACAGGGAAGCACTGAAGCTTTCTTT.

V gene TRBV29-1 combines with J gene TRBJ1-2, with TRBD1 matching 8 bases. CDR1 is SQVTM and CDR2 is ANQGSEA in the germline V gene. This CDR3 spans 13 amino acids. V lost 6 bases to trimming and J lost 6 bases; unmatched junction nucleotides: 9. The CDR3 DNA is TGCAGCGTGTGGTTGCCAGGGGGCCATGGCTACACCTTC. Translated: CSVWLPGGHGYTF.

This clone was counted a few times. V is TRBV5-1 and J is TRBJ1-4; TRBD1 aligns across 7 bases. Germline V gene sequence: CDR1 SGHRS, CDR2 YFSETQ. The CDR3 has 16 residues. With V trimmed by 4 bases and J by 6 bases, 12 bases remained unmatched. CDR3 protein: CASSPDRDSTHEKLFF. In nucleotides, the CDR3 is TGCGCCAGCAGCCCCGACCGGGACAGCACCCATGAAAAACTGTTTTTT. Full variable domain (outside the CDR3, taken from reference TRBV5-1 and TRBJ1-4): KAGVTQTPRYLIKTRGQQVTLSCSPISGHRSVSWYQQTPGQGLQFLFEYFSETQRNKGNFPGRFSGRQFSNSRSEMNVSTLELGDSALYLCASSPDRDSTHEKLFFGSGTQLSVL.

The V and J genes are TRBV2 and TRBJ2-5; 8 bases are a match to TRBD1. J was trimmed by 2 bases and V by 6 bases; bases with no gene match: 8. The CDR3 extends over 15 amino acids. Per the germline V gene, CDR1 is SNHLY and CDR2 is FYNNEI. This CDR3 reads CASRLGRDRQETQYF. Here the CDR3 DNA reads TGTGCCAGCAGGTTGGGCCGGGACAGGCAAGAGACCCAGTACTTC.

The gene calls are TRBV30 and TRBJ1-4; TRBD1 matches 8 bases. Trimming took 1 base from V and 5 from J; bases not matched to a gene: 6. CDR3 length: 15 amino acids. Germline assignment: CDR1 GTSNPN and CDR2 SVGIG (reference sequence). In DNA form, the CDR3 reads TGTGCCTGGAGTGAAACCAGGGGGCGCAATGAAAAACTGTTTTTT. Protein: CAWSETRGRNEKLFF.

The V and J genes are TRBV6-1 and TRBJ2-1, with D uncertain. The V end was cut by 8 bases, the J end by 0 bases, with 14 bases between. The germline CDR1 and CDR2 sequences are MNHNS and SASEGT. This CDR3 is built from 15 residues. The CDR3 nucleotides are TGTGCCAGCTGTCCTGACTGGAGCTCCTACAATGAGCAGTTCTTC. This gives the protein CASCPDWSSYNEQFF.

On this clone: The junction and the germline gene differ at one end; a read error may be behind it. V usage is TRBV15 and J usage is TRBJ2-7; 8 nucleotides match TRBD2. Germline V CDR1 and CDR2: LNHNV, YYDKDF (reference sequence). This CDR3 has 14 residues. The CDR3 sequence: CATSKAGASDEQYF. The CDR3 DNA follows: TGTGCCACCAGTAAAGCGGGAGCCTCCGACGAGCAGTACTTC.

This clone was seen a single time. V and J are TRBV10-3 and TRBJ2-1, with D possibly matching TRBD1 (5 bases). V was shortened by 8 bases and J by 5 bases, with 16 bases between the two germline ends. CDR3 size: 14 residues. CDR1 is ENHRY, CDR2 SYGVKD, per germline. DNA for the CDR3: TGTGCCATCCGGCTTAGCAGGGAAGACAATGAGCAGTTCTTC. This translates into CAIRLSREDNEQFF.

The J gene is TRBJ1-1, the V gene TRBV4-3, with D tentatively TRBD1 (6 bases). The CDR3 loop spans 13 amino acids. V was pared by 4 bases and J by 2 bases, with 8 bases between. Germline values: CDR1 LGHNA, CDR2 YSLEER. Here the CDR3 reads CASSPGANTEAFF. The CDR3 nucleotides read TGCGCCAGCAGCCCAGGGGCTAACACTGAAGCTTTCTTT.

The rearrangement joins TRBV5-1 to TRBJ2-5; 7 nucleotides line up with TRBD2. The V segment lost 6 bases and the J segment 0 bases; nucleotides outside the gene matches: 5. CDR1 and CDR2 from the germline V gene are SGHRS and YFSETQ. The CDR3 sequence is 14 residues long. Here the CDR3 reads CASTLGGNQETQYF. The CDR3 region has the DNA TGCGCCAGCACCCTGGGAGGGAACCAAGAGACCCAGTACTTC.